Presented here are 20 T cell receptor beta chains from one specimen sequenced in a study of shared clonotypes between healthy human individuals. Some clones are missing from TCRdb's copy, which holds only in-frame ones; the method was immunoSEQ multiplex PCR. The sample contains 2,500,000 or so clones, 93% of which appear only once. The material sequenced was naive CD4+ T cells from PBMCs. Subset noted: CD45RA+ positively selected. All receptors come from a man aged 18 to 29 in good health. Some clones in this sample may be carry-over from other donors' samples.

The chain couples TRBV28 to TRBJ1-4, with D possibly TRBD1 on 5 matching bases. This CDR3 is 13 amino acids long. Trimming pared 4 bases from V and 5 bases from J, leaving 8 bases between. CDR1 and CDR2 (germline): MDHEN, SYDVKM. CDR3 DNA: TGTGCCAGCAGTTCGCGACAGAATGAAAAACTGTTTTTT. Its protein product is CASSSRQNEKLFF. Filled out from reference TRBV28 and TRBJ1-4, the complete variable domain reads DVKVTQSSRYLVKRTGEKVFLECVQDMDHENMFWYRQDPGLGLRLIYFSYDVKMKEKGDIPEGYSVSREKKERFSLILESASTNQTSMYLCASSSRQNEKLFFGSGTQLSVL.

Points on this clone: The identical CDR3 is also encoded by other nucleotide sequences in the sample. The DNA of the CDR3 is TGTGCCAGCCGGGGGCAGGGGGGTCAGCCCCAGCATTTT. Protein: CASRGQGGQPQHF. V usage is TRBV2 and J usage is TRBJ1-5; 7 bases are shared with TRBD1. CDR1 and CDR2 (germline): SNHLY, FYNNEI. The CDR3 consists of 13 residues. J was trimmed by 6 bases and V by 8 bases; bases with no gene match: 7. The variable domain in full, completed from reference TRBV2 and TRBJ1-5, reads EPEVTQTPSHQVTQMGQEVILRCVPISNHLYFYWYRQILGQKVEFLVSFYNNEISEKSEIFDDQFSVERPDGSNFTLKIRSTKLEDSAMYFCASRGQGGQPQHFGDGTRLSIL.

For this clone: The same CDR3 can be traced to other DNA sequences in this sample. For the CDR3, the DNA is TGTGCCAGCAGTCCGAGGACAGGAGACTATGGCTACACCTTC. It is translated as CASSPRTGDYGYTF. The genes are TRBV28 and TRBJ1-2; 7 positions agree with TRBD1. The J segment lost 3 bases and the V segment lost 5 bases, leaving 6 bases of the junction unmatched. This CDR3 region has 14 residues. Germline V gives CDR1 MDHEN, CDR2 SYDVKM.

The chain is built from TRBV7-2 and TRBJ1-1; D uncertain. Trimming removed 2 bases from V and 1 base from J, with 11 bases in between. Germline values: CDR1 SGHTA, CDR2 FQGNSA. CDR3 length: 15 amino acids. CDR3 amino acids: CASSLMRASNTEAFF. The CDR3 nucleotides read TGTGCCAGCAGCTTAATGAGGGCCTCGAACACTGAAGCTTTCTTT.

The chain's CDR3 is CASSDPAYEQYF. The DNA of the CDR3 is TGCGCCAGCAGTGATCCGGCCTACGAGCAGTACTTC. This chain uses TRBV10-2 with TRBJ2-7; D gene uncertain. This CDR3 comprises 12 residues. Trimming removed 3 bases from V and 2 bases from J, with 5 bases in between. CDR1 WSHSY and CDR2 SAAADI come from the germline V gene.

The chain uses TRBV19 and TRBJ2-2, with TRBD2 identical over 11 bases. Germline V CDR1 and CDR2: LNHDA, SQIVND (reference sequence). The CDR3 extends over 15 amino acids. V lost 7 bases to trimming and J lost 6 bases; unmatched junction nucleotides: 7. CDR3 sequence: CASTLGLAEAGELFF. As DNA, the CDR3 is TGTGCCAGTACCCTGGGACTAGCGGAGGCCGGGGAGCTGTTTTTT.

The CDR3 region has the DNA TGTGCCAGCAGCCAAGGGGGGGCAGGCTATGAAAAACTGTTTTTT. Translation gives CASSQGGAGYEKLFF. The chain joins TRBV5-4 to TRBJ1-4; perhaps TRBD1 as D (6 bases). CDR3 length: 15 residues. Germline V gives CDR1 SGHNT, CDR2 YYREEE (reference sequence). The V end lost 4 bases, the J end lost 6 bases, and 16 bases lay between the germline ends.

This chain uses TRBV12-5 with TRBJ1-1; TRBD1 matches 7 bases. The germline gives CDR1 LGHNT, CDR2 FRNRAP. The CDR3 consists of 13 residues. The V and J ends lost 2 bases and 4 bases, in that order; junction bases with no gene match: 1. The CDR3 coding sequence is TGTGCTAGTGGTTTGCCAGGGGGCACTGAAGCTTTCTTT. This encodes CASGLPGGTEAFF.

This sequence joins TRBV7-3 and TRBJ2-1; 10 bases align to TRBD2. The V segment lost 5 bases and the J segment 6 bases; nucleotides outside the gene matches: 7. The length of the CDR3 is 15 residues. Per the germline V gene, CDR1 is SGHTA and CDR2 is FQGTGA. Here the CDR3 reads CASSKTSGSRNEQFF. For the CDR3, the DNA is TGTGCCAGCAGCAAGACTAGCGGGTCGCGCAATGAGCAGTTCTTC.

This chain links TRBV21-1 with TRBJ2-2; TRBD2, as called in the table, went unchecked against the DNA. TRBV21-1 is a known pseudogene. The CDR3 spans 16 residues. CDR3 protein: CASSKGGGECTGELFF. In DNA form, the CDR3 reads TGTGCCAGCAGCAAAGGCGGAGGGGAATGCACCGGGGAGCTGTTTTTT.

The chain carries TRBV14 and TRBJ2-3; D remains ambiguous. The V end lost 4 bases, the J end lost 11 bases, and 13 bases lay between the germline ends. The germline CDR1 and CDR2 sequences are SGHDN and FVKESK. This CDR3 is 12 amino acids long. As DNA, the CDR3 is TGTGCCAGCAGCCTGACGTACGAGGAGCAGTATTTT. Protein: CASSLTYEEQYF. The full variable domain, its missing parts supplied by reference TRBV14 and TRBJ2-3, is EAGVTQFPSHSVIEKGQTVTLRCDPISGHDNLYWYRRVMGKEIKFLLHFVKESKQDESGMPNNRFLAERTGGTYSTLKVQPAELEDSGVYFCASSLTYEEQYFGPGTRLTVL.

The CDR3 DNA reads TGTGCCAGCAGTGAAGGTAAAGGGGGCGGTCAGCCCCAGCATTTT. Protein: CASSEGKGGGQPQHF. The rearrangement links TRBV6-1 to TRBJ1-5, with 7 bases aligning to TRBD1. V lost 1 base and J lost 6; bases outside the gene matches: 6. The CDR3 is made up of 15 amino acids. The germline gives CDR1 MNHNS, CDR2 SASEGT.

The rearrangement links TRBV5-6 to TRBJ1-2; D is ambiguous. This CDR3 has 15 amino acids. Germline V gives CDR1 SGHDT, CDR2 YYEEEE. Trimming shortened V by 4 bases and J by 0 bases, and 13 bases separated the two germline ends. CDR3 residues: CASSLLTETNYGYTF. The CDR3 bases are TGTGCCAGCAGCCTACTAACAGAAACTAACTATGGCTACACCTTC.

The genes are TRBV19 and TRBJ1-5; 7 nucleotides align to TRBD1. With 4 bases clipped from V and 5 bases from J, the junction kept 17 bases outside the gene matches. CDR1 is LNHDA, CDR2 SQIVND, per germline (reference sequence). CDR3 length: 18 residues. CDR3 sequence: CASSTSLRQGSFYQPQHF. Here the CDR3 DNA reads TGTGCCAGTAGTACTAGTCTCCGACAGGGTTCATTTTATCAGCCCCAGCATTTT.

The chain is built from TRBV7-9 and TRBJ2-5; TRBD2 aligns across 9 bases. The CDR3 length is 15 residues. Trimming took 2 bases from V and 4 from J; bases not matched to a gene: 5. Germline-derived CDR1 and CDR2 are SEHNR and FQNEAQ (reference sequence). The CDR3 sequence: CASSLRSGSGETQYF. In DNA form, the CDR3 reads TGTGCCAGCAGCTTACGTAGCGGGAGTGGAGAGACCCAGTACTTC.

The chain has TRBV5-1 and TRBJ2-3; TRBD2 aligns across 8 bases. This CDR3 comprises 16 residues. Germline-derived CDR1 and CDR2 are SGHRS and YFSETQ. Trimming took 3 bases from V and 5 from J; bases not matched to a gene: 11. CDR3 bases: TGCGCCAGCAGCTCGGGCCCAGCGGGAGTAGGAGATACGCAGTATTTT. Translated: CASSSGPAGVGDTQYF.

The V and J genes are TRBV11-2 and TRBJ2-5, with TRBD2 identical over 7 bases. CDR3 length equals 15 residues. Germline CDR1 SGHAT, CDR2 FQNNGV. J lost 3 bases, V lost 5 bases, and 9 bases had no gene match. Written as DNA, the CDR3 is TGTGCCAGCAGCCGGGACTACCTCCCAGAAGAGACCCAGTACTTC. Protein: CASSRDYLPEETQYF.

The chain couples TRBV14 to TRBJ1-2; D gene unclear. Germline lookup yields CDR1 SGHDN and CDR2 FVKESK. The CDR3 covers 16 residues. Trimming shortened V by 0 bases and J by 2 bases, and 13 bases separated the two germline ends. CDR3 sequence reads: CASSQDLGTGNYGYTF. CDR3 DNA: TGTGCCAGCAGCCAAGATCTCGGTACGGGGAACTATGGCTACACCTTC.

This clone came up once. V and J are TRBV30 and TRBJ1-3; 10 positions agree with TRBD1. V was pared by 5 bases and J by 2 bases, with 9 bases of the junction left unmatched. The CDR3 contains 16 residues. Germline CDR1 is GTSNPN and CDR2 is SVGIG (reference sequence). CDR3 nucleotide sequence: TGTGCCTGGGTGCAGGGACAGGGGCGTCCTGGAAACACCATATATTTT. Residues: CAWVQGQGRPGNTIYF.

V is TRBV9 and J is TRBJ2-2, with a weak D call TRBD2 (6 bases). The ends were cut back, 0 bases at V and 8 bases at J, with 11 bases in the middle. The germline CDR1 and CDR2 sequences are SGDLS and YYNGEE. The CDR3 contains 14 residues. The CDR3 loop reads CASSVAQTSGELFF. CDR3 sequence (DNA): TGTGCCAGCAGCGTAGCTCAGACTAGTGGGGAGCTGTTTTTT.